One and the same sample provided the 21 T cell receptor beta chains below, sequenced in a study of spatial heterogeneity in lung cancer. Points from the study as a whole: It was found that expanded intratumoral alpha and beta TCR counts tracked tumor mutation counts.

One entry per CDR3 protein, called by TCRdb with MiXCR from the 5' RACE reads. Of 5,000 to 7,500 distinct CDR3 sequences in the sample, more than 12% were seen once. These receptors lack a known antigen. Time point defined: sample taken at primary tumor resection. The specimen was lung tumor tissue, collected at surgery. These receptor sequences come from a male donor with early-stage non-small cell lung cancer.

By frequency in the sample, this clonotype is medium-sized. Since it is a stray read in a library aimed at alpha chains, this beta chain has a size that is not meaningful. The chain recombines TRBV23-1 with TRBJ2-1, with 8 bases that match TRBD2. TRBV23-1 falls under the ORF class, with uncertain function. Trimming took 6 bases from V and 7 from J; bases not matched to a gene: 23. CDR3 length equals 19 residues. The CDR3 coding sequence is TGCGCCAGCAGCCTACTGGGGGATCCGGGACTAGAGAGTACGAATGAGCAGTTCTTC. Encoded protein: CASSLLGDPGLESTNEQFF.

This clonotype is medium-sized by share. This beta chain was picked up by a library intended for alpha chains and is off target, so its count carries little meaning. The V gene is TRBV29-1, the J gene TRBJ2-1, with 13 bases matching TRBD2. This CDR3 has 14 amino acids. Germline CDR1 reads SQVTM; CDR2 reads ANQGSEA. J gave up 10 bases and V 8 bases, and 11 bases lay outside the gene matches. The CDR3 nucleotides are TGCAGCACTCGACTAGCGGGAGGACTCGGGGAGCAGTTCTTC. Its translation is CSTRLAGGLGEQFF.

This clonotype was seen many times. This beta chain turned up in a library designed for alpha chains; as an off-target read, its abundance says little. The rearrangement uses TRBV27 and TRBJ2-7, with D uncertain. Trimming stripped 4 bases from V and 6 bases from J, with 10 bases between. CDR3 size: 12 residues. CDR1 and CDR2 from the germline V gene are MNHEY and SMNVEV (reference sequence). The CDR3 region has the DNA TGTGCCAGCAGTTCTCCGCCTCTCGAGCAGTACTTC. It specifies CASSSPPLEQYF.

This clonotype is medium-sized within its sample. The library was prepared for alpha chains; this beta chain is a stray read, so its frequency means little. J is TRBJ1-1 and V is TRBV30; TRBD1 matches at 7 bases. V lost 5 bases to trimming and J lost 3 bases; unmatched junction nucleotides: 6. The CDR3 has 13 amino acids. CDR1 is GTSNPN and CDR2 is SVGIG in the germline V gene (reference sequence). CDR3 loop: CAWAQGGDTEAFF. The CDR3 DNA reads as TGTGCCTGGGCCCAGGGGGGAGACACTGAAGCTTTCTTT.

By sample share, this clonotype is medium-sized (0.01 to 0.1%). Within a library made for alpha chains, this beta chain is off target, and its count is uninformative. The rearrangement joins TRBV5-4 to TRBJ1-4; D remains ambiguous. The CDR3 totals 13 residues. The germline V gene has CDR1 SGHNT and CDR2 YYREEE (reference sequence). Trimming removed 3 bases at V and 8 bases at J, with 11 bases between. The CDR3 coding sequence is TGTGCCAGCAGCTGGGGAGGGTTGGAAAAACTGTTTTTT. Protein: CASSWGGLEKLFF.

This clonotype was detected only a few times. Since it is a stray read in a library aimed at alpha chains, this beta chain has a size that is not meaningful. The CDR3 sequence is CASSLSRTFGSYGYTF. The CDR3 nucleotides are TGTGCCAGCAGCTTGAGTAGGACCTTCGGGAGCTATGGCTACACCTTC. V and J are TRBV5-6 and TRBJ1-2; unclear D gene. This CDR3 spans 16 amino acids. V dropped 1 base and J dropped 4 bases, with 17 bases sitting between them. CDR1 and CDR2 (germline): SGHDT, YYEEEE.

This clonotype is large by share. Since the library was made to target alpha chains, this beta chain is a stray read and its abundance is not meaningful. The CDR3 loop reads CASRLASNEQFF. CDR3 in DNA: TGTGCCAGCCGACTAGCGTCCAATGAGCAGTTCTTC. J is TRBJ2-1 and V is TRBV12-3 or TRBV12-4; 8 bases align to TRBD2. After removal of 8 bases from V and 6 bases from J, the junction contained 3 bases not matched to a gene. The CDR3 covers 12 residues.

At least ten counts were recorded for this clonotype. This beta chain was picked up by a library intended for alpha chains and is off target, so its count carries little meaning. The chain employs TRBV5-1 and TRBJ2-5, with 8 nucleotides matching TRBD1. Germline trimming cut 4 bases from V and 5 bases from J; bases unmatched to any gene: 7. CDR1 is SGHRS and CDR2 is YFSETQ in the germline V gene. This CDR3 has 14 amino acids. The CDR3 sequence is CASSDTGGKETQYF. In DNA form, the CDR3 reads TGCGCCAGCAGCGATACAGGGGGGAAGGAGACCCAGTACTTC.

This clonotype is labeled medium-sized (0.01 to 0.1%). Because this beta chain is a stray read in a library intended to capture alpha chains, its abundance should not be given much weight. The CDR3 DNA follows: TGTGCCAGCAGTTTGCCCAGACAGGGGGGTAAGCCCCAGCATTTT. It encodes CASSLPRQGGKPQHF. This chain connects TRBV28 to TRBJ1-5; TRBD1 matches at 9 bases. V shed 3 bases, J shed 8 bases, and the junction held 8 bases outside the gene matches. The V gene's germline CDR1 is MDHEN and CDR2 SYDVKM. The CDR3 runs to 15 residues.

Regarding this clonotype: This beta chain is an off-target read within a library intended for alpha chains, so its frequency means little. The V call is TRBV12-3 or TRBV12-4, the J call TRBJ2-3, with 9 bases matching TRBD1. The V and J ends lost 10 bases and 4 bases, in that order; junction bases with no gene match: 3. The CDR3 contains 12 residues. The CDR3 reads CATRQGADTQYF. The CDR3 DNA is TGTGCCACGCGACAGGGGGCAGATACGCAGTATTTT.

This clonotype was detected ten times or more. With the library built for alpha chains, this beta chain is off target and its frequency is not meaningful. The CDR3 coding sequence is TGTGCCAGTAGTATGGCCGGGAGAAATCACTATGGCTACACCTTC. Residues: CASSMAGRNHYGYTF. The chain joins TRBV19 to TRBJ1-2; D not resolved. CDR3 length: 15 residues. V lost 3 bases and J lost 3, with 14 bases in between. Germline CDR1 reads LNHDA; CDR2 reads SQIVND (reference sequence). Supplemented by reference TRBV19 and TRBJ1-2, the full variable domain reads DGGITQSPKYLFRKEGQNVTLSCEQNLNHDAMYWYRQDPGQGLRLIYYSQIVNDFQKGDIAEGYSVSREKKESFPLTVTSAQKNPTAFYLCASSMAGRNHYGYTFGSGTRLTVV.

This clonotype is deemed medium-sized. With the library built for alpha chains, this beta chain is off target and its frequency is not meaningful. The V and J genes are TRBV12-3 or TRBV12-4 and TRBJ1-4, with TRBD1 identical over 9 bases. CDR3 length equals 14 residues. J gave up 10 bases and V 5 bases, and 8 bases lay outside the gene matches. The CDR3 DNA reads as TGTGCCAGCAGTCTCCGGGACAGGGATACAAAACTGTTTTTT. This codes for CASSLRDRDTKLFF.

This clonotype has ten or more counts. This beta chain is an unintended read in a library built for alpha chains; its size means little. The chain uses TRBV9 and TRBJ2-5; 8 bases map to TRBD2. CDR1 and CDR2 from the germline V gene are SGDLS and YYNGEE. J gave up 3 bases and V 3 bases, and 4 bases lay outside the gene matches. The CDR3 is 14 residues long. The CDR3 DNA is TGTGCCAGCAGCGCACGGGGGGGCGAAGAGACCCAGTACTTC. It translates to CASSARGGEETQYF.

This clonotype ranks as medium-sized. Being off target in a library aimed at alpha chains, this beta chain has a size of little meaning. The chain has TRBV7-6 and TRBJ1-1, with a weak D call TRBD1 (5 bases). This CDR3 is 13 amino acids long. Germline CDR1 reads SGHVS; CDR2 reads FNYEAQ. Trimming cost V 4 bases and J 1 base, with 7 bases left between them. CDR3 amino acids: CASSWGSNTEAFF. The CDR3 DNA follows: TGTGCCAGCAGCTGGGGGTCGAACACTGAAGCTTTCTTT. The whole variable domain, remainder taken from reference TRBV7-6 and TRBJ1-1, is GAGVSQSPRYKVTKRGQDVALRCDPISGHVSLYWYRQALGQGPEFLTYFNYEAQQDKSGLPNDRFSAERPEGSISTLTIQRTEQRDSAMYRCASSWGSNTEAFFGQGTRLTVV.

This clonotype is medium-sized (0.01 to 0.1%) in the sample. This beta chain came through as a stray read in a library set up for alpha chains, and its size says little. The rearrangement uses TRBV4-2 and TRBJ2-1; 11 nucleotides line up with TRBD2. Germline V CDR1 and CDR2: LGHNA, YNFKEQ. The trim removed 4 bases at V and 8 bases at J, leaving 7 bases unmatched. CDR3 length equals 15 residues. Written as DNA, the CDR3 is TGTGCCAGCAGCCCATTAGCGGGGGGGCCTCATGAGCAGTTCTTC. It codes for CASSPLAGGPHEQFF.

This clonotype was recorded many times. Since it is a stray read in a library aimed at alpha chains, this beta chain has a size that is not meaningful. The V call is TRBV5-1, the J call TRBJ2-7, with TRBD2 as a possible D gene (6 bases). Germline values: CDR1 SGHRS, CDR2 YFSETQ. V dropped 1 base and J dropped 2 bases, with 13 bases sitting between them. The CDR3 consists of 15 residues. CDR3 in DNA: TGCGCCAGCAGCTTGAGCTCAGGCGGGACCTACGAGCAGTACTTC. Protein sequence: CASSLSSGGTYEQYF. The whole variable domain, remainder taken from reference TRBV5-1 and TRBJ2-7, is KAGVTQTPRYLIKTRGQQVTLSCSPISGHRSVSWYQQTPGQGLQFLFEYFSETQRNKGNFPGRFSGRQFSNSRSEMNVSTLELGDSALYLCASSLSSGGTYEQYFGPGTRLTVT.

Worth noting for this clonotype: Little can be read into the size of this beta chain, an off-target read in a library designed for alpha chains. The chain joins TRBV7-9 to TRBJ2-5; a weak D match, TRBD1 (6 bases). The CDR3 length is 16 residues. V lost 1 base and J lost 2, with 14 bases in between. Per the germline V gene, CDR1 is SEHNR and CDR2 is FQNEAQ (reference sequence). The CDR3 spells CASSLGAGATQETQYF. CDR3 sequence (DNA): TGTGCCAGCAGCTTAGGGGCAGGGGCGACGCAAGAGACCCAGTACTTC.

A note on this clonotype: The library was prepared for alpha chains; this beta chain is a stray read, so its frequency means little. The chain recombines TRBV5-1 with TRBJ1-6, with D unclear. This CDR3 comprises 15 residues. The V and J ends lost 0 bases and 6 bases respectively, with 10 bases between them. Germline CDR1 reads SGHRS; CDR2 reads YFSETQ. This chain's CDR3 is CASSLEVAANSPLHF. DNA of the CDR3: TGCGCCAGCAGCTTGGAGGTCGCAGCTAATTCACCCCTCCACTTT.

This clonotype is medium-sized within its sample. Since it is a stray read in a library aimed at alpha chains, this beta chain has a size that is not meaningful. V is TRBV29-1 and J is TRBJ1-2; TRBD1 is a possible D gene (5 bases). The CDR3 runs 12 residues. Germline V gives CDR1 SQVTM, CDR2 ANQGSEA. V lost 7 bases, J lost 7 bases, and 16 bases lay in between. The CDR3 DNA follows: TGCAGCGCCGGCGGGGGAGGTGTTGGCTACACCTTC. It yields the protein CSAGGGGVGYTF.

In this sample, this clonotype is medium-sized (0.01 to 0.1%). Because this beta chain is a stray read in a library intended to capture alpha chains, its abundance should not be given much weight. The CDR3 DNA reads as TGTGCCAGCAGCTTTAAATTGGGATCCCAGGCCGAGCAGTACTTC. Translated: CASSFKLGSQAEQYF. J is TRBJ2-7 and V is TRBV7-2; D not resolved. The germline V gene has CDR1 SGHTA and CDR2 FQGNSA. V lost 3 bases and J 6 bases, leaving 18 bases between the germline ends. The CDR3 has 15 amino acids.

In its sample, this clonotype is medium-sized. Found in a library prepared for alpha chains, this beta chain is an off-target read, and its abundance has little meaning. This sequence joins TRBV12-3 or TRBV12-4 and TRBJ1-1; D is uncertain. The CDR3 contains 13 residues. The germline V and J ends were trimmed by 3 bases and 2 bases, with 7 bases remaining between them. The CDR3 reads CASSLGANTEAFF. The CDR3 region has the DNA TGTGCCAGCAGTTTGGGAGCCAACACTGAAGCTTTCTTT.